One sample yielded the 20 T cell receptor beta chains listed below, sequenced in a study of response to subunit inactivated influenza vaccine. TCRdb reprocessed the RT-PCR reads with MiXCR, giving one entry per CDR3 protein. The sample comprises about 540,000 distinct CDR3 sequences, roughly a quarter of which are singletons, and about 3% rests with the top ten. These data were also reused for a study on T cells expressing NK-cell markers. This second study says: cDNA encoding TCR beta was synthesized via 5'RACE template switching incorporating UMIs.

The material was CD4+ T cells sorted from PBMCs, obtained roughly 12 days after vaccination. These receptors were collected from a man over 45 who received an inactivated influenza vaccine.

This clonotype was detected ten times or more. The rearrangement joins TRBV14 to TRBJ2-3; D possibly corresponds to TRBD1 (5 bases). There are 15 residues in the CDR3. Germline V gene sequence: CDR1 SGHDN, CDR2 FVKESK. The V and J ends lost 4 bases and 1 base respectively, with 12 bases between them. The chain's CDR3 is CASSRRGDRTDTQYF. In DNA, the CDR3 is TGTGCCAGCAGCCGAAGGGGCGACCGCACAGATACGCAGTATTTT.

In this sample, this clonotype turned up a few times. V and J are TRBV7-2 and TRBJ1-4; the D is unclear. The V gene lost 5 bases and the J gene lost 10 bases, with 20 bases spanning the gap. The germline V gene encodes CDR1 SGHTA and CDR2 FQGNSA. The CDR3 runs 15 residues. CDR3 nucleotide sequence: TGTGCCAGCAGCCACGAGGGAGGGCAGTTTGCAAAACTGTTTTTT. This codes for CASSHEGGQFAKLFF.

The V call is TRBV10-3, the J call TRBJ1-1; 8 nucleotides agree with TRBD1. CDR3 length equals 12 residues. Germline lookup yields CDR1 ENHRY and CDR2 SYGVKD. Trimming cost V 10 bases and J 5 bases; bases outside gene matches: 6. In nucleotides, the CDR3 is TGTGCCAGGGGACAGGTTGGGACTGAAGCTTTCTTT. It is translated as CARGQVGTEAFF.

In this sample, this clonotype turned up a few times. V gene TRBV11-2 combines with J gene TRBJ2-2, with D perhaps assigned TRBD1 or TRBD2 (5 bases each). The CDR3 has 16 residues. Looked up from germline, CDR1 is SGHAT and CDR2 is FQNNGV. Trimming cost V 3 bases and J 5 bases, with 16 bases left between them. Here the CDR3 reads CASSLNSGTSTGELFF. Here the CDR3 DNA reads TGTGCCAGCAGCTTGAATTCCGGGACCTCGACCGGGGAGCTGTTTTTT. The whole variable domain, filled in from reference TRBV11-2 and TRBJ2-2, reads EAGVAQSPRYKIIEKRQSVAFWCNPISGHATLYWYQQILGQGPKLLIQFQNNGVVDDSQLPKDRFSAERLKGVDSTLKIQPAKLEDSAVYLCASSLNSGTSTGELFFGEGSRLTVL.

The rearrangement joins TRBV20-1 to TRBJ2-1; 9 nucleotides line up with TRBD2. This CDR3 is 15 amino acids long. After removal of 3 bases from V and 7 bases from J, the junction contained 10 bases not matched to a gene. Germline V gene sequence: CDR1 DFQATT, CDR2 SNEGSKA (reference sequence). The CDR3 bases are TGCAGTGCTAGCGAGGGGGCTAGCGGGGTTAATGAGCAGTTCTTC. Protein: CSASEGASGVNEQFF.

The rearrangement joins TRBV10-3 to TRBJ1-4, with 7 bases aligning to TRBD1. Germline values: CDR1 ENHRY, CDR2 SYGVKD. Unmatched junction bases numbered 8, after V lost 8 bases and J lost 5 bases. CDR3 length equals 14 residues. The CDR3, as DNA: TGTGCCATCGGGGGTACAGGGGTCAATGAAAAACTGTTTTTT. Encoded protein: CAIGGTGVNEKLFF.

The table lists this clonotype with a count of one. The chain carries TRBV18 and TRBJ2-3; 9 bases are a match to TRBD2. The CDR3 runs to 16 residues. With 3 bases clipped from V and 0 bases from J, the junction kept 4 bases outside the gene matches. CDR1 and CDR2 (germline): KGHSH, LQKENI. Written as DNA, the CDR3 is TGTGCCAGCTCACCGTCGACTAGCGGTAGCACAGATACGCAGTATTTT. Amino acids: CASSPSTSGSTDTQYF.

This clonotype was counted ten times or more. The chain couples TRBV29-1 to TRBJ2-3; D is ambiguous. V was pared by 5 bases and J by 3 bases, with 9 bases between. This CDR3 spans 12 amino acids. Per germline, CDR1 SQVTM and CDR2 ANQGSEA. The DNA of the CDR3 is TGCAGCGTTTCGGACGGTACAGATACGCAGTATTTT. It specifies CSVSDGTDTQYF.

This clonotype has more than one count but fewer than ten. The genes are TRBV6-5 and TRBJ2-3, with a weak D call TRBD2 (6 bases). Looked up from germline, CDR1 is MNHEY and CDR2 is SVGAGI. This CDR3 has 13 amino acids. V lost 8 bases and J 6 bases, leaving 15 bases between the germline ends. The CDR3 coding sequence is TGTGCCAGCGTTGTTCCAGGGAGGGATACGCAGTATTTT. Encoded protein: CASVVPGRDTQYF.

The rearrangement uses TRBV20-1 and TRBJ1-3; possibly TRBD1 for D (5 bases). Trimming removed 4 bases at V and 0 bases at J, with 13 bases between. The CDR3 consists of 15 residues. CDR1 is DFQATT, CDR2 SNEGSKA, per germline (reference sequence). The CDR3 bases are TGCAGTGCTACGCAGGGCCACGGCTCTGGAAACACCATATATTTT. Protein: CSATQGHGSGNTIYF.

This clonotype was observed a handful of times. This rearrangement joins TRBV20-1 to TRBJ1-1; possible D gene TRBD1, 6 bases. The germline V and J ends were trimmed by 1 base and 1 base, with 10 bases remaining between them. Looked up from germline, CDR1 is DFQATT and CDR2 is SNEGSKA (reference sequence). CDR3 size: 14 residues. In DNA form, the CDR3 reads TGCAGTGCTAGAGGGGGACACCGGAACACTGAAGCTTTCTTT. Translating it yields CSARGGHRNTEAFF.

This clonotype was observed a single time. This could be a read error, since a much larger clone is one nucleotide away. The rearrangement joins TRBV7-2 to TRBJ2-1; 12 positions agree with TRBD2. CDR1 is SGHTA, CDR2 FQGNSA, per germline. The length of the CDR3 is 14 residues. CDR3 in DNA: TGTGCCAGCAGCCCTGACCTAGCGGGAGGGGAGCAGTGCTTC. It encodes CASSPDLAGGEQCF.

This clonotype was counted only a few times. The chain uses TRBV28 and TRBJ2-7, with D perhaps TRBD1 (6 bases). CDR1 is MDHEN and CDR2 is SYDVKM in the germline V gene. This CDR3 comprises 15 residues. Trimming shortened V by 1 base and J by 6 bases, and 16 bases separated the two germline ends. CDR3 loop: CASSLSTQGKGEQYF. The CDR3 DNA is TGTGCCAGCAGTTTATCAACCCAGGGGAAGGGCGAGCAGTACTTC. Looking up the rest from reference TRBV28 and TRBJ2-7 gives the full variable domain: DVKVTQSSRYLVKRTGEKVFLECVQDMDHENMFWYRQDPGLGLRLIYFSYDVKMKEKGDIPEGYSVSREKKERFSLILESASTNQTSMYLCASSLSTQGKGEQYFGPGTRLTVT.

This clonotype was detected only a few times. This chain joins TRBV20-1 and TRBJ2-7; possible D gene TRBD2, 5 bases. V shed 3 bases and J shed 10 bases, with 16 bases lying between them. CDR1 is DFQATT and CDR2 is SNEGSKA in the germline V gene (reference sequence). The CDR3 length is 12 residues. This chain's CDR3 is CSASRGQKDQYF. The DNA of the CDR3 is TGCAGTGCTAGCAGAGGGCAAAAGGATCAGTACTTC.

J is TRBJ2-2 and V is TRBV7-3; D is tentatively TRBD1 or TRBD2 (5 bases each). The CDR3 is 15 amino acids. V was clipped by 5 bases and J by 4 bases, with 14 bases between them. Germline values: CDR1 SGHTA, CDR2 FQGTGA. The CDR3 is CASSPGALGTGELFF. CDR3 nucleotides: TGTGCCAGCAGCCCCGGGGCCCTGGGCACCGGGGAGCTGTTTTTT.

Only a few counts were recorded for this clonotype. The chain combines TRBV29-1 with TRBJ2-5; D is perhaps TRBD1 or TRBD2 (5 bases each). CDR1 SQVTM and CDR2 ANQGSEA come from the germline V gene. V was trimmed by 4 bases and J by 5 bases, leaving 11 bases between them. This CDR3 region has 12 residues. CDR3 DNA sequence: TGCAGCGTTGCTAGTGAGGGGGAGACCCAGTACTTC. Its protein product is CSVASEGETQYF.

This clonotype occurred a few times. The chain is built from TRBV7-2 and TRBJ2-3; TRBD1 matches at 7 bases. This CDR3 region has 13 residues. V dropped 4 bases and J dropped 7; count of bases not matched to a gene: 5. Germline CDR1 SGHTA, CDR2 FQGNSA. The CDR3 is CASSSRQGHTQYF. The CDR3 DNA reads as TGTGCCAGCAGCTCCCGACAGGGACATACGCAGTATTTT.

The chain carries TRBV20-1 and TRBJ2-3; D uncertain. Germline V gene lookup returns CDR1 DFQATT and CDR2 SNEGSKA (reference sequence). Deletions cut 1 base from V and 5 bases from J, with 10 bases between. This CDR3 is 13 amino acids long. CDR3 protein: CSARVGVRDTQYF. CDR3 DNA: TGCAGTGCTAGAGTCGGAGTAAGAGATACGCAGTATTTT.

The rearrangement joins TRBV7-9 to TRBJ2-3; tentatively, D is TRBD2 (8 bases). Germline CDR1 and CDR2: SEHNR and FQNEAQ (reference sequence). The length of the CDR3 is 17 residues. V dropped 2 bases and J dropped 4 bases, with 19 bases sitting between them. CDR3 sequence reads: CASSLQGGLVIADTQYF. In nucleotides, the CDR3 is TGTGCCAGCAGCTTACAGGGGGGACTAGTTATTGCAGATACGCAGTATTTT.

The V and J genes are TRBV7-2 and TRBJ2-5, with TRBD1 matching 8 bases. The trim removed 4 bases at V and 2 bases at J, leaving 3 bases unmatched. The germline gives CDR1 SGHTA, CDR2 FQGNSA. The CDR3 totals 14 residues. The CDR3 loop reads CASSSNRGQETQYF. The DNA of the CDR3 is TGTGCCAGCAGCTCCAACAGGGGGCAAGAGACCCAGTACTTC.